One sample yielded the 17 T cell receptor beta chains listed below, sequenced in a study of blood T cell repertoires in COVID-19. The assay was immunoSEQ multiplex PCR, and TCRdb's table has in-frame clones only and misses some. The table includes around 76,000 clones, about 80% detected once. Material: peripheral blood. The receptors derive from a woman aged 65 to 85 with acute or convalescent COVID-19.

The DNA of the CDR3 is TGTGCCAGCAGCAAACCCCTCGAGTGCGGCCTAGAGGAGCAGTACTTC. Translation gives CASSKPLECGLEEQYF. V usage is TRBV21-1 and J usage is TRBJ2-7; the table gives TRBD2 as D, unverified against the DNA. TRBV21-1 is a pseudogene locus. The CDR3 totals 16 residues.

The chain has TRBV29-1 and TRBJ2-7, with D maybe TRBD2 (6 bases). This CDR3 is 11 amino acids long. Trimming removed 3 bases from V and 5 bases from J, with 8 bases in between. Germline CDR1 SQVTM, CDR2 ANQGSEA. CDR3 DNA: TGCAGCGTTGACGGAGGGAACGAGCAGTACTTC. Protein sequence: CSVDGGNEQYF.

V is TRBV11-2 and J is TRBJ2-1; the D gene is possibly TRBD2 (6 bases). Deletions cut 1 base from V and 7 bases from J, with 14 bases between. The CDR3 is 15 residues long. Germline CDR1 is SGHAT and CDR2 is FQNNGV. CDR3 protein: CASSLVAGPGNEQFF. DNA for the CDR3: TGTGCCAGCAGCTTAGTTGCGGGGCCAGGGAATGAGCAGTTCTTC.

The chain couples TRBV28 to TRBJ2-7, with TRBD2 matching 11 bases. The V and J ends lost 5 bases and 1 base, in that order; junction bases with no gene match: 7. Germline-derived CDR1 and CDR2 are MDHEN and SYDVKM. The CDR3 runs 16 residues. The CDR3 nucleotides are TGTGCCAGCAGTCTTACCGGGACTAGCGGTTCCTACGAGCAGTACTTC. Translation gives CASSLTGTSGSYEQYF.

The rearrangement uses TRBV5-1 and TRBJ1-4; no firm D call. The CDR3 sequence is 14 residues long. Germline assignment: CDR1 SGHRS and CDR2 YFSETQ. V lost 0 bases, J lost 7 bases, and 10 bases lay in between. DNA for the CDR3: TGCGCCAGCAGCTTGGAGCGGCTAGGTGAAAAACTGTTTTTT. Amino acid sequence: CASSLERLGEKLFF.

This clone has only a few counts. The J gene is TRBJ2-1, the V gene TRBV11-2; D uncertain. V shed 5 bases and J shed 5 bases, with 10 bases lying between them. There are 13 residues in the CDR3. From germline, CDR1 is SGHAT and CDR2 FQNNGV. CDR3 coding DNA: TGTGCCAGCAGCGATCTTAGTGACAATGAGCAGTTCTTC. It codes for CASSDLSDNEQFF.

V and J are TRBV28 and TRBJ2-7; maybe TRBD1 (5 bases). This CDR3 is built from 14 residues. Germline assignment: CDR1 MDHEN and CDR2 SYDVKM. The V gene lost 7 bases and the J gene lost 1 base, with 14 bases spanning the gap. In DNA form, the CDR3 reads TGTGCCAGCACCCCAGTAGGGGTATCCTACGAGCAGTACTTC. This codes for CASTPVGVSYEQYF.

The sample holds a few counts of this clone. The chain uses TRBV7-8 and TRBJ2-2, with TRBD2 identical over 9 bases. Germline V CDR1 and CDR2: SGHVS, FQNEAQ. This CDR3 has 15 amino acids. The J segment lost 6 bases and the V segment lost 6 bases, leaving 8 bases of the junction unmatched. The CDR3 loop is CASREFSGSSGELFF. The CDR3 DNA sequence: TGTGCCAGCAGAGAGTTTAGCGGGAGTTCCGGGGAGCTGTTTTTT.

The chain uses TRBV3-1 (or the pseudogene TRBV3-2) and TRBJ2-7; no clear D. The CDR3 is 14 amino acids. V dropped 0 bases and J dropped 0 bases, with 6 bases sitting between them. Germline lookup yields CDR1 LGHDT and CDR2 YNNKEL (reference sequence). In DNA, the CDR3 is TGTGCCAGCAGCCAAGAAATCCTCTCCTACGAGCAGTACTTC. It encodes CASSQEILSYEQYF.

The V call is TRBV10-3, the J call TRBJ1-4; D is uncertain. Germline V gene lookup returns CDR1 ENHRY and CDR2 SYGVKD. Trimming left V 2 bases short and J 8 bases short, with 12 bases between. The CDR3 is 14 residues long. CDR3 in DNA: TGTGCCATCAGTGAGGGGCAGTCATTGGAAAAACTGTTTTTT. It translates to CAISEGQSLEKLFF.

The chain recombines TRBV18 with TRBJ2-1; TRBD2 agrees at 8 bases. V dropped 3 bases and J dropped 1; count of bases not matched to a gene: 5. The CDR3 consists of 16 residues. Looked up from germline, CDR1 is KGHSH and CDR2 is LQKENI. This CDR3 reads CASSPNAGGSYNEQFF. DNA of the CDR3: TGTGCCAGCTCACCTAATGCGGGGGGATCCTACAATGAGCAGTTCTTC.

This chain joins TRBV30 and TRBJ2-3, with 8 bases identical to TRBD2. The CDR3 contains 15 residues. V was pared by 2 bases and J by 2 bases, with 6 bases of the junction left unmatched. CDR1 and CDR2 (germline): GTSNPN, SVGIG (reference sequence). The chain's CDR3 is CAWSFDSGATDTQYF. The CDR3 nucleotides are TGTGCCTGGAGTTTCGATAGCGGGGCCACAGATACGCAGTATTTT.

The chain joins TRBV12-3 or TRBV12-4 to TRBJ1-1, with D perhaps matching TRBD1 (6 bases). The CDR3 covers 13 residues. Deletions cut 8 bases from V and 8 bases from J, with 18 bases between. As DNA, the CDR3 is TGTGCCAGCGGGGGAGGCGGGGGCAAGGAAGCTTTCTTT. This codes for CASGGGGGKEAFF.

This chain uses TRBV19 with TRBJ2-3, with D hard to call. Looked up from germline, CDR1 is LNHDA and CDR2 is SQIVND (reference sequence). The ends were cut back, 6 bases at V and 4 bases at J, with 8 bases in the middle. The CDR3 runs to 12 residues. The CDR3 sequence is CASSLRADTQYF. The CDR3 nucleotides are TGTGCCAGTAGCCTTAGAGCAGATACGCAGTATTTT.

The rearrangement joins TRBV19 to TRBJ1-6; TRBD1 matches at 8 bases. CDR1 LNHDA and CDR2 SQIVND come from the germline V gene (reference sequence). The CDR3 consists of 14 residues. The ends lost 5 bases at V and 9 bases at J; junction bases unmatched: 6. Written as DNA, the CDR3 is TGTGCCAGTAGTTCCGGGACAGGATTTTCACCCCTCCACTTT. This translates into CASSSGTGFSPLHF. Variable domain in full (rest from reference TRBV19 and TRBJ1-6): DGGITQSPKYLFRKEGQNVTLSCEQNLNHDAMYWYRQDPGQGLRLIYYSQIVNDFQKGDIAEGYSVSREKKESFPLTVTSAQKNPTAFYLCASSSGTGFSPLHFGNGTRLTVT.

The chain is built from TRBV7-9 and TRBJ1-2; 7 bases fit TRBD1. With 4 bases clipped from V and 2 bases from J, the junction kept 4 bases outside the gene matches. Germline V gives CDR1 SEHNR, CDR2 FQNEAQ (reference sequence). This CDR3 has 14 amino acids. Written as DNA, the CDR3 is TGTGCCAGCAGCTCTCCGACAGGGAACTATGGCTACACCTTC. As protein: CASSSPTGNYGYTF. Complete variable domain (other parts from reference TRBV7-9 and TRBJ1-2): DTGVSQNPRHKITKRGQNVTFRCDPISEHNRLYWYRQTLGQGPEFLTYFQNEAQLEKSRLLSDRFSAERPKGSFSTLEIQRTEQGDSAMYLCASSSPTGNYGYTFGSGTRLTVV.

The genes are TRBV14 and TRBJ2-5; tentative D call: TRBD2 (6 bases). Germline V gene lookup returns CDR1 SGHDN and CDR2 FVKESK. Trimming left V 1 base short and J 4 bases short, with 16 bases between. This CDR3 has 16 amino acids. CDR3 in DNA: TGTGCCAGCAGCCAAGGGTATCGCGGGGCGGGAGAGACCCAGTACTTC. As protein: CASSQGYRGAGETQYF. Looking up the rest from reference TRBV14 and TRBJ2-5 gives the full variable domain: EAGVTQFPSHSVIEKGQTVTLRCDPISGHDNLYWYRRVMGKEIKFLLHFVKESKQDESGMPNNRFLAERTGGTYSTLKVQPAELEDSGVYFCASSQGYRGAGETQYFGPGTRLLVL.